Described below is a single T cell receptor beta chain sequence and its context. Enrolled during active infection, Seattle patients were then followed longitudinally. Original analysis: Scientists estimated how many nucleated cells there were by amplifying reference gene primers. TCRdb keeps only in-frame clones here, not all; method: immunoSEQ multiplex PCR. V and J calls and clone size are given by that table; D and trimming were obtained from the DNA. The sample lists more than 300,000 clones; about 90% were seen once. Germline V gene lookup returns CDR1 MNHEY and CDR2 SVGAGI. The CDR3 covers 14 residues. The germline V and J ends were trimmed by 2 bases and 2 bases, with 9 bases remaining between them. This sample is drawn from a study of blood T cell repertoires in COVID-19. Study-wide context: PBMCs, B-cell-depleted T cells, or T cells provided the cDNA or gDNA that made up the material.

J is TRBJ1-2 and V is TRBV6-5; tentatively, D is TRBD1 (6 bases). The origin of this receptor is a woman between 25 and 40 years old with COVID-19, enrolled during active disease. Source material: peripheral blood. The CDR3 loop is CASSYGQGNYGYTF. For the CDR3, the DNA is TGTGCCAGCAGTTACGGGCAGGGGAACTATGGCTACACCTTC.